These 23 T cell receptor beta chains came from one sample sequenced in a study of metastatic and nonmetastatic thyroid tumors. Before thyroid surgery, none of the patients had received any treatment. Via MiXCR, TCRdb re-called the PCR reads. The top ten hold 15% to 20% of the sample, which has about 35,000 clones, roughly a fifth seen once. The sample taken for sequencing was blood. The receptors here all came from a female donor with papillary thyroid cancer or a benign thyroid nodule (not recorded which). Some clones in this sample may be carry-over from other donors' samples.

This clone was seen repeatedly, ten times or more. This chain connects TRBV30 to TRBJ1-5, with D perhaps TRBD1 (5 bases). Germline values: CDR1 GTSNPN, CDR2 SVGIG (reference sequence). The CDR3 covers 15 residues. Between the trimmed V and J ends, which lost 2 bases and 4 bases, there was a span of 15 bases. CDR3 bases: TGTGCCTGGAGTCTCAGGGACGTATTAAATCAGCCCCAGCATTTT. Translating it yields CAWSLRDVLNQPQHF.

This clone came up many times. This chain uses TRBV3-1 with TRBJ2-3; no clear D gene. CDR1 is LGHDT and CDR2 is YNNKEL in the germline V gene (reference sequence). V was shortened by 4 bases and J by 2 bases, with 1 base between the two germline ends. The CDR3 contains 11 residues. CDR3 in amino acids: CASSLTDTQYF. The DNA of the CDR3 is TGTGCCAGCAGCCTCACAGATACGCAGTATTTT.

This clone was recorded many times. CDR3 sequence reads: CASSFLGGGTGELFF. In DNA form, the CDR3 reads TGTGCCAGCAGTTTTCTGGGAGGCGGGACCGGGGAGCTGTTTTTT. The chain couples TRBV12-3 or TRBV12-4 to TRBJ2-2; possibly TRBD2 for D (6 bases). Trimming took off 3 bases at V and 5 bases at J, with 13 bases between the two ends. The CDR3 totals 15 residues.

This clone was observed many times. This sequence joins TRBV5-1 and TRBJ1-2; perhaps TRBD1 as D (5 bases). Trimming pared 5 bases from V and 7 bases from J, leaving 18 bases between. The germline V gene encodes CDR1 SGHRS and CDR2 YFSETQ. The CDR3 contains 14 residues. The CDR3 DNA follows: TGCGCCAGCAGGCAACAGGAGAACATTCTTGGCTACACCTTC. Amino acid sequence: CASRQQENILGYTF.

As regards this clone: Given a much more abundant clone one base away, this may be a read error. This CDR3 is also generated by other DNA sequences in the sample. The genes are TRBV18 and TRBJ2-6; D is ambiguous. The CDR3 extends over 17 amino acids. Germline V gene data show CDR1 as KGHSH and CDR2 as LQKENI. Deletions cut 3 bases from V and 2 bases from J, with 14 bases between. Written as DNA, the CDR3 is TGTGCCAGCTCACCTCTGTCTGGATCACCTGGGGCCAACGTCCTGACTTTC. The encoded protein is CASSPLSGSPGANVLTF. The full variable domain, completed using reference TRBV18 and TRBJ2-6, is NAGVMQNPRHLVRRRGQEARLRCSPMKGHSHVYWYRQLPEEGLKFMVYLQKENIIDESGMPKERFSAEFPKEGPSILRIQQVVRGDSAAYFCASSPLSGSPGANVLTFGAGSRLTVL.

This clone was observed at least ten times. The chain combines TRBV28 with TRBJ2-7; 8 bases are shared with TRBD1. CDR3 length: 14 residues. CDR1 MDHEN and CDR2 SYDVKM come from the germline V gene. Trimming took 7 bases from V and 3 from J; bases not matched to a gene: 8. CDR3 protein: CASTSIDRGYEQYF. In DNA form, the CDR3 reads TGTGCCAGCACCTCAATCGACAGGGGCTACGAGCAGTACTTC.

At least ten counts were recorded for this clone. A much more abundant neighbour one base away suggests this may be a read error. This chain uses TRBV12-3 or TRBV12-4 with TRBJ2-1; TRBD1 matches 12 bases. V shed 11 bases and J 9 bases; nucleotides not matched to a gene: 14. This CDR3 contains 15 residues. CDR3 protein: CARAIGDRGLGEQFF. CDR3 sequence (DNA): TGTGCCCGCGCAATAGGGGACAGGGGGCTGGGTGAGCAGTTCTTC.

The chain carries TRBV18 and TRBJ1-1; no reliable D call. Deletions cut 4 bases from V and 3 bases from J, with 6 bases between. This CDR3 spans 12 amino acids. Germline CDR1 KGHSH, CDR2 LQKENI. CDR3 protein: CASSQGDTEAFF. The CDR3 region has the DNA TGTGCCAGCTCACAGGGAGACACTGAAGCTTTCTTT.

Notes on this clone: This may be a read error: a much more frequent sequence differs by one nucleotide. The chain carries TRBV28 and TRBJ2-1; no clear D. The CDR3 sequence is 15 residues long. CDR1 and CDR2 (germline): MDHEN, SYDVKM. CDR3 sequence (DNA): TGTGCCAGCAGTCCGTACTCAGTAACAATCAATGGGCAGTTCTTC. It specifies CASSPYSVTINGQFF.

The table lists this clone with many counts. The gene calls are TRBV6-4 and TRBJ2-1; 9 bases are shared with TRBD1. The V gene's germline CDR1 is MRHNA and CDR2 SNTAGT. The V and J ends lost 0 bases and 4 bases, in that order; junction bases with no gene match: 1. The CDR3 consists of 15 residues. CDR3 in DNA: TGTGCCAGCAGTGACTCCGGACAGGGGTACAATGAGCAGTTCTTC. It translates to CASSDSGQGYNEQFF.

This clone was seen ten or more times. The rearrangement joins TRBV7-8 to TRBJ2-3; 10 nucleotides agree with TRBD2. Per the germline V gene, CDR1 is SGHVS and CDR2 is FQNEAQ. Unmatched junction bases numbered 18, after V lost 5 bases and J lost 4 bases. This CDR3 spans 19 amino acids. The CDR3 spells CASSGFSSGSDIAADTQYF. Written as DNA, the CDR3 is TGTGCCAGCAGCGGTTTCTCTAGCGGGAGTGATATTGCCGCAGATACGCAGTATTTT.

The table lists this clone with a count of one. The chain uses TRBV4-3 and TRBJ2-6; 11 bases are a match to TRBD2. Germline lookup yields CDR1 LGHNA and CDR2 YSLEER. J lost 0 bases, V lost 2 bases, and 3 bases had no gene match. The CDR3 consists of 18 residues. CDR3 residues: CASSQYGLAGSGANVLTF. As DNA, the CDR3 is TGCGCCAGCAGCCAATATGGACTAGCGGGCTCTGGGGCCAACGTCCTGACTTTC.

This clone ranks as medium-sized (0.01 to 0.1%). The chain is built from TRBV27 and TRBJ2-7; 7 nucleotides line up with TRBD1. Trimming at V came to 5 bases and at J to 9 bases, leaving 19 bases not matched to a gene. The CDR3 loop spans 16 amino acids. The germline gives CDR1 MNHEY, CDR2 SMNVEV (reference sequence). This CDR3 is CASSPLMDDRASGQYF. The DNA of the CDR3 is TGTGCCAGCAGTCCTCTAATGGATGACAGGGCCTCCGGGCAGTACTTC.

This clone was detected many times. V gene TRBV25-1 combines with J gene TRBJ1-1, with D possibly matching TRBD1 (5 bases). CDR3 length: 18 residues. Germline V gene lookup returns CDR1 MGHDK and CDR2 SYGVNS. Trimming pared 1 base from V and 7 bases from J, leaving 25 bases between. The DNA for the CDR3 is TGTGCCAGCAGTGAATTTTGGTTGATAGGGACGGGCGGCATTGAAGCTTTCTTT. It encodes CASSEFWLIGTGGIEAFF. The full variable domain, in which reference TRBV25-1 and TRBJ1-1 provide the parts outside the CDR3, is EADIYQTPRYLVIGTGKKITLECSQTMGHDKMYWYQQDPGMELHLIHYSYGVNSTEKGDLSSESTVSRIRTEHFPLTLESARPSHTSQYLCASSEFWLIGTGGIEAFFGQGTRLTVV.

This clone was picked up many times. The chain combines TRBV7-6 with TRBJ2-1; 10 bases map to TRBD2. The ends lost 1 base at V and 10 bases at J; junction bases unmatched: 13. The CDR3 totals 17 residues. The germline V gene has CDR1 SGHVS and CDR2 FNYEAQ. Here the CDR3 DNA reads TGTGCCAGCAGCTTAGAATTGGGGGCTAGCGGGAGAGGCGAGCAGTTCTTC. As protein: CASSLELGASGRGEQFF.

As to this clone: One base away lies a much larger clone, so this may be a sequencing read error. The V gene is TRBV11-3, the J gene TRBJ2-4; D possibly corresponds to TRBD1 (5 bases). The CDR3 sequence is 14 residues long. The germline CDR1 and CDR2 sequences are SGHNT and YENEEA. In DNA, the CDR3 is TGTGCCAGCAGCTTAGACAGGGATCTGAACATTCATTACTTC. This gives the protein CASSLDRDLNIHYF.

This clone was counted between two and nine times. CDR3 in DNA: TGTGCCAGCAGTAGGGGGACGTCCAATGAGCAGTTCTTC. This translates into CASSRGTSNEQFF. The chain uses TRBV6-1 and TRBJ2-1; maybe TRBD1 (6 bases). The CDR3 is made up of 13 amino acids. V dropped 5 bases and J dropped 6 bases, with 11 bases sitting between them. The germline gives CDR1 MNHNS, CDR2 SASEGT.

This clone turned up a few times. An end of the junction differs from the germline gene, which may be a read error. The chain uses TRBV2 and TRBJ2-1, with 7 nucleotides matching TRBD2. CDR1 is SNHLY and CDR2 is FYNNEI in the germline V gene. The CDR3 has 15 residues. CDR3 DNA: TGCGCCAGCAGTGAGGGGCCTAGCGGATGGAATGAGCAGTTCTTC. This gives the protein CASSEGPSGWNEQFF.

This clone was seen at least ten times. This may come from a read error, since a much larger clone is one base off. This CDR3 is also generated by other DNA sequences in the sample. The genes are TRBV15 and TRBJ1-2, with 10 bases matching TRBD1. Germline V gene sequence: CDR1 LNHNV, CDR2 YYDKDF (reference sequence). CDR3 length: 16 amino acids. CDR3 coding DNA: TGTGCCACCAGCAGAGCGGGACAGGGGAAATCTTATGGCTATACCTTC. Its translation: CATSRAGQGKSYGYTF.

A few counts support this clone. The rearrangement uses TRBV9 and TRBJ2-3; TRBD2 matches at 11 bases. Looked up from germline, CDR1 is SGDLS and CDR2 is YYNGEE. The V gene end was trimmed by 3 bases and the J gene end by 5 bases; junction bases not matched to a gene: 8. CDR3 length: 16 amino acids. CDR3 nucleotides: TGTGCCAGCAGCGCGGGACTAGCGGAGGGGGGAGATACGCAGTATTTT. Its translation: CASSAGLAEGGDTQYF.

This clone was seen only a few times. Sequence at one end of the junction differs from germline and may be a read error. V usage is TRBV28 and J usage is TRBJ2-7; D remains ambiguous. The CDR3 spans 13 residues. Per the germline V gene, CDR1 is MDHEN and CDR2 is SYDVKM. In DNA, the CDR3 is TGTGTCAGCAGCCTGTCCCGTCTCAACGAGCAGTACTTC. Translating it yields CVSSLSRLNEQYF.

This clone showed up many times. The chain carries TRBV28 and TRBJ2-2; tentative D call: TRBD1 (7 bases). The germline V gene has CDR1 MDHEN and CDR2 SYDVKM. This CDR3 has 15 amino acids. Trimming pared 8 bases from V and 8 bases from J, leaving 21 bases between. CDR3 coding DNA: TGTGCCAGCGGGGAAGGGGGGACAGACATGGGGGAGCTGTTTTTT. Translation gives CASGEGGTDMGELFF.

This clone was seen ten or more times. The chain is built from TRBV20-1 and TRBJ2-3; D is uncertain. This CDR3 has 13 residues. The V gene lost 0 bases and the J gene lost 3 bases, with 7 bases spanning the gap. In germline, CDR1 is DFQATT, CDR2 SNEGSKA (reference sequence). CDR3 residues: CSAREPGTDTQYF. CDR3 sequence (DNA): TGCAGTGCTAGAGAACCCGGGACAGATACGCAGTATTTT.